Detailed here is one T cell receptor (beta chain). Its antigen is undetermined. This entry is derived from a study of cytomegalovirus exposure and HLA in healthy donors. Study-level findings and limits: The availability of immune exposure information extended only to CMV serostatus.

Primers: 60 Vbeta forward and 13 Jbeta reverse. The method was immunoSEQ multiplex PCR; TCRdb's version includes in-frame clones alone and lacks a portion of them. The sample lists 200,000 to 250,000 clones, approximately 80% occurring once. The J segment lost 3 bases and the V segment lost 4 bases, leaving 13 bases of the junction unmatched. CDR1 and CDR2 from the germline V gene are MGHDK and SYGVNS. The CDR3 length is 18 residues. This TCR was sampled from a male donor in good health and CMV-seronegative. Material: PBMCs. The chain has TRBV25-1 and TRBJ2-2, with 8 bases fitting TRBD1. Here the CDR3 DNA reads TGTGCCAGCAGTGGTCGGGACAGGACCGTAATAGACACCGGGGAGCTGTTTTTT. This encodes CASSGRDRTVIDTGELFF.